Sequencing of this T cell receptor beta chain was carried out in a study of control samples from healthy donors and cancer patients. The data were produced by immunoSEQ multiplex PCR, yet TCRdb's version contains in-frame clones alone and is incomplete. The sample carries about 120,000 clones, over 85% recorded once. The source material was blood. The receptor was isolated from a man aged 25-40 years in good health.

The CDR3: CASSLAGTALYNEQFF. The CDR3 region has the DNA TGTGCCAGCAGCTTAGCCGGGACAGCCCTATACAATGAGCAGTTCTTC. The J gene is TRBJ2-1, the V gene TRBV11-2; 7 nucleotides match TRBD1. The germline CDR1 and CDR2 sequences are SGHAT and FQNNGV. V gave up 1 base and J gave up 4 bases; unmatched junction bases: 7. This CDR3 is built from 16 residues.